The 11 T cell receptor beta chains listed next were all sequenced from one sample in a study of early T cells in non-severe SARS-CoV-2 infection. TCRdb re-derived calls from the 5' RACE reads in MiXCR, one entry per CDR3 protein. The table records about 83,000 distinct CDR3 sequences, 10% to 15% of them present only once. Sequencing was done on a sample of whole blood. These receptors originate from an adult who was a healthcare worker with PCR-confirmed SARS-CoV-2 infection or an uninfected control (not recorded which).

J is TRBJ2-7 and V is TRBV18; the match to TRBD1 covers 10 bases. Germline CDR1 KGHSH, CDR2 LQKENI. V dropped 5 bases and J dropped 5; count of bases not matched to a gene: 9. The CDR3 loop spans 15 amino acids. CDR3 amino acids: CASSEPGQGLHEQYF. In nucleotides, the CDR3 is TGTGCCAGCTCAGAACCGGGACAGGGGTTACACGAGCAGTACTTC.

This clonotype was recorded at least ten times. The chain carries TRBV20-1 and TRBJ2-1; 8 positions match TRBD2. Germline V gives CDR1 DFQATT, CDR2 SNEGSKA (reference sequence). The length of the CDR3 is 16 residues. Trimming removed 1 base from V and 0 bases from J; junction bases left unmatched: 5. CDR3 DNA: TGCAGTGCTAGAGCCCTCACTAGCGGCTCCTACAATGAGCAGTTCTTC. Translation: CSARALTSGSYNEQFF.

This clonotype was found a few times. The V and J genes are TRBV29-1 and TRBJ1-4; D is possibly TRBD1 (5 bases). The germline V gene has CDR1 SQVTM and CDR2 ANQGSEA. The CDR3 is 13 residues long. Trimming left V 6 bases short and J 6 bases short, with 14 bases between. The CDR3 reads CSVGRGADEKLFF. CDR3 in DNA: TGCAGCGTCGGGAGGGGAGCGGATGAAAAACTGTTTTTT.

In its sample, this clonotype is medium-sized. The CDR3 sequence is CASSTGDSIDEQYF. CDR3 nucleotide sequence: TGTGCCAGCAGTACCGGGGACAGCATTGACGAGCAGTACTTC. The chain carries TRBV27 and TRBJ2-7; 7 bases line up with TRBD1. Germline V gene data show CDR1 as MNHEY and CDR2 as SMNVEV (reference sequence). The CDR3 runs 14 residues. After removal of 5 bases from V and 5 bases from J, the junction contained 9 bases not matched to a gene.

This clonotype was observed a handful of times. The chain recombines TRBV6-5 with TRBJ2-1; no clear D. CDR3 length equals 16 residues. Germline V gives CDR1 MNHEY, CDR2 SVGAGI. Trimming stripped 8 bases from V and 0 bases from J, with 17 bases between. The CDR3 region has the DNA TGTGCCAGCCAGTTACGGTGGGCGCTCTCCTACAATGAGCAGTTCTTC. This codes for CASQLRWALSYNEQFF.

V usage is TRBV10-3 and J usage is TRBJ1-1; perhaps TRBD1 as D (5 bases). Germline-derived CDR1 and CDR2 are ENHRY and SYGVKD. This CDR3 region has 12 residues. The V end was cut by 4 bases, the J end by 2 bases, with 5 bases between. The CDR3 nucleotides read TGTGCCATCAGTGGGGACAACACTGAAGCTTTCTTT. This codes for CAISGDNTEAFF.

This chain links TRBV27 with TRBJ2-1, with 7 bases fitting TRBD1. This CDR3 comprises 14 residues. Germline CDR1 MNHEY, CDR2 SMNVEV (reference sequence). Germline trimming cut 6 bases from V and 6 bases from J; bases unmatched to any gene: 8. The CDR3 DNA follows: TGTGCCAGCAGCTCCGATGGACAGGTCAATGAGCAGTTCTTC. Its protein is CASSSDGQVNEQFF.

This clonotype was counted many times. V is TRBV11-2 and J is TRBJ2-3; no reliable D call. This CDR3 spans 14 amino acids. CDR1 and CDR2 from the germline V gene are SGHAT and FQNNGV. Trimming pared 1 base from V and 0 bases from J, leaving 5 bases between. CDR3 amino acids: CASSLAASTDTQYF. The DNA for the CDR3 is TGTGCCAGCAGCTTAGCCGCGAGCACAGATACGCAGTATTTT.

This clonotype appeared a few times. The rearrangement links TRBV11-2 to TRBJ2-5; 7 nucleotides agree with TRBD1. V shed 2 bases, J shed 0 bases, and the junction held 6 bases outside the gene matches. Looked up from germline, CDR1 is SGHAT and CDR2 is FQNNGV. The CDR3 is made up of 16 amino acids. CDR3 nucleotides: TGTGCCAGCAGCTTAATCTACAGGGGAGACCAAGAGACCCAGTACTTC. Translating it yields CASSLIYRGDQETQYF.

The sample holds many counts of this clonotype. The chain couples TRBV6-2 or TRBV6-3 to TRBJ2-5; D is possibly TRBD1 (6 bases). The CDR3 consists of 15 residues. The V gene's germline CDR1 is MNHEY and CDR2 SVGEGT. V dropped 0 bases and J dropped 5 bases, with 13 bases sitting between them. CDR3 sequence reads: CASSYSSRGVETQYF. In DNA form, the CDR3 reads TGTGCCAGCAGTTACTCTTCCAGGGGAGTCGAGACCCAGTACTTC.

In this sample, this clonotype turned up a few times. This chain uses TRBV10-1 with TRBJ2-7; D could derive from TRBD1 or TRBD2 (5 bases each). V was pared by 10 bases and J by 3 bases, with 16 bases between. Looked up from germline, CDR1 is WNHNN and CDR2 is SYGVQD (reference sequence). This CDR3 is 13 amino acids long. The CDR3, as DNA: TGCGCCAAGAACCGGGACGCGAGCTACGAGCAGTACTTC. Encoded protein: CAKNRDASYEQYF.